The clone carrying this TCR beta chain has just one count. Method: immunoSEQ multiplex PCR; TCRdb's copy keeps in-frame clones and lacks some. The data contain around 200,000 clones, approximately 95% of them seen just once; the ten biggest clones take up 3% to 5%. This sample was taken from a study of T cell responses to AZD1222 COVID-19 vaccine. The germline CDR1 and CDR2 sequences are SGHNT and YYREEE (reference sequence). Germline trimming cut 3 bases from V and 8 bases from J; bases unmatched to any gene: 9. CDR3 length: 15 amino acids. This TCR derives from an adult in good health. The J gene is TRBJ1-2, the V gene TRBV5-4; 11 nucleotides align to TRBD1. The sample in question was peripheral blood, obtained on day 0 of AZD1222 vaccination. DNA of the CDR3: TGTGCCAGCAGCTCGCGAGGACAGGGGGCGCGAGGCTACACCTTC. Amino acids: CASSSRGQGARGYTF.